These 18 T cell receptor beta chains were all obtained from the same sample, sequenced in a study of technical replicates of blood from several donors. Assay: immunoSEQ multiplex PCR; the TCRdb copy retains only in-frame clones and omits some. Of 72,000 or so clones listed, approximately 94% are singletons. Sequences were obtained from T cells isolated from PBMCs. All receptors come from a human donor in good health.

The chain employs TRBV9 and TRBJ1-1; 9 bases are shared with TRBD1. Germline CDR1 reads SGDLS; CDR2 reads YYNGEE. J was trimmed by 3 bases and V by 3 bases; bases with no gene match: 6. The length of the CDR3 is 15 residues. The CDR3 coding sequence is TGTGCCAGCAGCGGGGGGGGACAGGGCTACACTGAAGCTTTCTTT. It codes for CASSGGGQGYTEAFF.

The chain has TRBV30 and TRBJ1-1; 8 nucleotides agree with TRBD1. With V trimmed by 5 bases and J by 5 bases, 10 bases remained unmatched. CDR1 is GTSNPN and CDR2 is SVGIG in the germline V gene (reference sequence). CDR3 size: 14 residues. DNA for the CDR3: TGTGCCTGGTCTAGACAGGGGAGTATTACTGAAGCTTTCTTT. It is translated as CAWSRQGSITEAFF.

The V gene is TRBV28, the J gene TRBJ2-3; 7 nucleotides match TRBD1. The trim removed 6 bases at V and 4 bases at J, leaving 10 bases unmatched. This CDR3 has 15 amino acids. The germline CDR1 and CDR2 sequences are MDHEN and SYDVKM. The CDR3 coding sequence is TGTGCCAGCAGCGACCCACCTCAGGGGGCAGATACGCAGTATTTT. Protein product: CASSDPPQGADTQYF.

The gene calls are TRBV4-3 and TRBJ1-3, with TRBD1 matching over 7 bases. The V gene end was trimmed by 4 bases and the J gene end by 4 bases; junction bases not matched to a gene: 10. From germline, CDR1 is LGHNA and CDR2 YSLEER. This CDR3 is built from 16 residues. This CDR3 reads CASSPTRQGWGNTIYF. The CDR3 DNA follows: TGCGCCAGCAGCCCTACCCGACAGGGCTGGGGAAACACCATATATTTT.

The chain couples TRBV10-1 to TRBJ1-5; 7 positions agree with TRBD1. The CDR3 contains 13 residues. Looked up from germline, CDR1 is WNHNN and CDR2 is SYGVQD (reference sequence). The V gene end was trimmed by 5 bases and the J gene end by 5 bases; junction bases not matched to a gene: 3. CDR3 residues: CASSTGVDQPQHF. In nucleotides, the CDR3 is TGCGCCAGCAGTACAGGGGTTGATCAGCCCCAGCATTTT.

V is TRBV13 and J is TRBJ2-1, with 10 bases that match TRBD2. The CDR3 runs 14 residues. With 5 bases clipped from V and 6 bases from J, the junction kept 4 bases outside the gene matches. CDR1 and CDR2 (germline): PRHDT, FYEKMQ (reference sequence). In nucleotides, the CDR3 is TGTGCCAGCAGCAACCGACTAGCGGGCAATGAGCAGTTCTTC. As protein: CASSNRLAGNEQFF.

The gene calls are TRBV7-2 and TRBJ2-7; a possible D gene is TRBD2 (6 bases). CDR1 and CDR2 from the germline V gene are SGHTA and FQGNSA. The length of the CDR3 is 12 residues. The germline V and J ends were trimmed by 5 bases and 5 bases, with 10 bases remaining between them. CDR3 region: CASSPTGDEQYF. The CDR3 bases are TGTGCCAGCAGCCCGACGGGAGACGAGCAGTACTTC.

This clone was seen a single time. The chain links TRBV30 to TRBJ1-1; TRBD1 matches at 7 bases. Germline V CDR1 and CDR2: GTSNPN, SVGIG (reference sequence). V gave up 7 bases and J gave up 6 bases; unmatched junction bases: 8. CDR3 length: 12 amino acids. CDR3 coding DNA: TGTGCCTTAATGGGACAGCCCGCTGAAGCTTTCTTT. It yields the protein CALMGQPAEAFF.

This sequence joins TRBV6-4 and TRBJ2-1, with D possibly TRBD1 on 5 matching bases. V lost 0 bases and J lost 6, with 9 bases in between. Germline V gives CDR1 MRHNA, CDR2 SNTAGT. This CDR3 is built from 14 residues. As DNA, the CDR3 is TGTGCCAGCAGTGACTCGCAGGGTCGCAATGAGCAGTTCTTC. It is translated as CASSDSQGRNEQFF.

The chain couples TRBV30 to TRBJ1-1; perhaps TRBD1 as D (5 bases). Trimming took off 2 bases at V and 10 bases at J, with 11 bases between the two ends. CDR3 length: 11 amino acids. The germline V gene encodes CDR1 GTSNPN and CDR2 SVGIG (reference sequence). The CDR3 reads CAWSQQVAAFF. Here the CDR3 DNA reads TGTGCCTGGAGTCAACAGGTGGCAGCTTTCTTT. The full variable domain, rest sourced from reference TRBV30 and TRBJ1-1, is SQTIHQWPATLVQPVGSPLSLECTVEGTSNPNLYWYRQAAGRGLQLLFYSVGIGQISSEVPQNLSASRPQDRQFILSSKKLLLSDSGFYLCAWSQQVAAFFGQGTRLTVV.

This sequence joins TRBV28 and TRBJ2-1, with 8 bases aligning to TRBD2. This CDR3 is built from 16 residues. Looked up from germline, CDR1 is MDHEN and CDR2 is SYDVKM. V lost 2 bases to trimming and J lost 0 bases; unmatched junction nucleotides: 3. CDR3 DNA sequence: TGTGCCAGCAGTTTAGTAGCGGGAAGCTCCTACAATGAGCAGTTCTTC. Its translation: CASSLVAGSSYNEQFF.

The gene calls are TRBV6-6 and TRBJ2-7; possibly TRBD2 for D (6 bases). There are 11 residues in the CDR3. Germline V gene data show CDR1 as MNHNY and CDR2 as SVGAGI (reference sequence). V gave up 6 bases and J gave up 5 bases, with 8 bases separating them. The CDR3 DNA sequence: TGTGCCAGCAGGAGGAGGGACGAGCAGTACTTC. Its protein is CASRRRDEQYF.

V and J are TRBV5-1 and TRBJ2-2, with D unresolved. CDR3 size: 13 residues. CDR1 SGHRS and CDR2 YFSETQ come from the germline V gene. V was cut by 3 bases and J by 5 bases, with 8 bases left in between. The CDR3 DNA reads TGCGCCAGCAGCTCCCTTATGACCGGGGAGCTGTTTTTT. As protein: CASSSLMTGELFF.

The chain uses TRBV7-8 and TRBJ2-7, with 7 bases that match TRBD2. CDR3 length: 17 residues. V trimming: 5 bases; J trimming: 5 bases; junction bases outside the gene matches: 18. Germline CDR1 SGHVS, CDR2 FQNEAQ. The CDR3 sequence is CASSDRLIVAGADEQYF. The CDR3 coding sequence is TGTGCCAGCAGCGATAGGCTTATCGTGGCGGGAGCAGACGAGCAGTACTTC.

The sample holds a few counts of this clone. The chain recombines TRBV14 with TRBJ1-2; D is unresolved. This CDR3 comprises 13 residues. The V and J ends lost 2 bases and 3 bases respectively, with 7 bases between them. Germline V gives CDR1 SGHDN, CDR2 FVKESK. The CDR3 coding sequence is TGTGCCAGCAGCCAAATGCGAGACTATGGCTACACCTTC. Residues: CASSQMRDYGYTF.

The chain is built from TRBV30 and TRBJ1-1, with a possible D match to TRBD1 (6 bases). The germline gives CDR1 GTSNPN, CDR2 SVGIG (reference sequence). The CDR3 runs 14 residues. Trimming removed 0 bases at V and 4 bases at J, with 12 bases between. The CDR3 coding sequence is TGTGCCTGGAGTGTAAGCTGGGGGCGCACTGAAGCTTTCTTT. It yields the protein CAWSVSWGRTEAFF.

This clone was seen only a few times. The chain carries TRBV11-3 and TRBJ1-1; no definite D call. This CDR3 has 16 residues. The V and J ends lost 1 base and 5 bases respectively, with 17 bases between them. The V gene's germline CDR1 is SGHNT and CDR2 YENEEA. The CDR3 spells CASSLGRPEIETEAFF. The CDR3 nucleotides read TGTGCCAGCAGCTTAGGGCGACCGGAGATTGAGACTGAAGCTTTCTTT.

The chain is built from TRBV6-5 and TRBJ2-7; D gene ambiguous. Germline V gene data show CDR1 as MNHEY and CDR2 as SVGAGI. This CDR3 has 14 amino acids. V lost 5 bases and J lost 2, with 13 bases in between. The CDR3 here is CASSKATATYEQYF. The CDR3 DNA sequence: TGTGCCAGCAGTAAAGCGACTGCCACCTACGAGCAGTACTTC.